The entry below gives a single TCR beta chain sequence along with its context. TCRdb keeps only in-frame clones here, not all; method: immunoSEQ multiplex PCR. The data hold about 2.1 million clones, with roughly 95% observed a single time. Naive CD8 cells lacked CD45RO, underwent positive selection for CCR7 and left out terminally differentiated effector memory CD45RA+ cells. The data belong to a study of shared clonotypes between healthy human individuals. Whole-study context: Two women and three men aged 18 to 49 made up the donors.

The CDR3 has 16 residues. V was pared by 6 bases and J by 2 bases, with 11 bases of the junction left unmatched. Germline CDR1 and CDR2: MNHEY and SMNVEV (reference sequence). The chain is built from TRBV27 and TRBJ2-7, with 9 bases matching TRBD2. The TCR sequence derives from a man aged 18 to 30 in good health. Some clones in this sample may be carry-over from other donors' samples. Material: naive CD8+ T cells from PBMCs. The CDR3 region has the DNA TGTGCCAGCAGCCCCCTGAGGGTAGCGGGAGCCTACGAGCAGTACTTC. Translation: CASSPLRVAGAYEQYF.